Listed below are T cell receptor beta chains from one sample, sequenced in a study of blood T cell repertoires in COVID-19. The assay was immunoSEQ multiplex PCR, and TCRdb's table has in-frame clones only and misses some. This table holds 150,000 to 200,000 clones, about 89% found once. The specimen sequenced was peripheral blood. These receptors were obtained from an older man with acute or convalescent COVID-19. The conserved cysteine and the conserved F or W are not part of the CDR3 here. Each record gives: V gene, J gene, CDR3 protein.

V gene: TRBV5-1
J gene: TRBJ2-7
CDR3 protein: ASSVEGQGGYYEQY

V gene: TRBV29-1
J gene: TRBJ1-4
CDR3 protein: SGRRGANEKLF

V gene: TRBV11-2
J gene: TRBJ1-1
CDR3 protein: ASSVRKETVEAF

V gene: TRBV5-4
J gene: TRBJ2-3
CDR3 protein: ASSPDVPTGTQY

V gene: TRBV6-2/TRBV6-3
J gene: TRBJ1-5
CDR3 protein: ASSYATGYNQPQH

V gene: TRBV11-3
J gene: TRBJ2-7
CDR3 protein: ASSAQGYEQY

V gene: TRBV30
J gene: TRBJ1-5
CDR3 protein: AWSLRTSTHPGSNQPQH

V gene: TRBV4-1
J gene: TRBJ1-5
CDR3 protein: ASSQEGRNQPQH

V gene: TRBV24-1
J gene: TRBJ2-3
CDR3 protein: ATSDFFGTATTRGSTDTQY

V gene: TRBV4-3
J gene: TRBJ2-7
CDR3 protein: ASSQGAARDSSDEQY

V gene: TRBV5-6
J gene: TRBJ2-1
CDR3 protein: ASSLGQGAGNEQF

V gene: TRBV2
J gene: TRBJ2-5
CDR3 protein: ASSERWETQY

V gene: TRBV14
J gene: TRBJ2-1
CDR3 protein: ASSRLAGAPNEQF

V gene: TRBV5-1
J gene: TRBJ2-7
CDR3 protein: ASSSIPGELYEQY

V gene: TRBV19
J gene: TRBJ1-3
CDR3 protein: ASSLYSGLTNTIY

V gene: TRBV9
J gene: TRBJ1-6
CDR3 protein: ASSHDRDRGFGSPLH

V gene: TRBV9
J gene: TRBJ2-1
CDR3 protein: ASSPRAGGTDEQF

V gene: TRBV29-1
J gene: TRBJ2-5
CDR3 protein: SVEEALETQY

V gene: TRBV5-1
J gene: TRBJ1-4
CDR3 protein: ASSLAQGYEKLF

V gene: TRBV18
J gene: TRBJ2-3
CDR3 protein: ASSLPITRTEARDTQY

V gene: TRBV18
J gene: TRBJ2-2
CDR3 protein: ASSPGQGASTGELF

V gene: TRBV5-1
J gene: TRBJ2-1
CDR3 protein: ASSPGDWAYNEQF

V gene: TRBV6-5
J gene: TRBJ2-5
CDR3 protein: ASSLWGQGGPETQY

V gene: TRBV15
J gene: TRBJ1-1
CDR3 protein: ATSRDRGALNTEAF

V gene: TRBV6-5
J gene: TRBJ2-1
CDR3 protein: ASSRTGSYNEQF

V gene: TRBV4-1
J gene: TRBJ1-6
CDR3 protein: ASSARDRNSPLH

V gene: TRBV10-1
J gene: TRBJ2-1
CDR3 protein: ASTRAPKVIYNEQF

V gene: TRBV5-1
J gene: TRBJ1-4
CDR3 protein: ASSLEGANEKLF

V gene: TRBV5-5
J gene: TRBJ2-4
CDR3 protein: ASSSPTGFENIQY

V gene: TRBV6-2/TRBV6-3
J gene: TRBJ1-1
CDR3 protein: ASSYWQGTNEAF

V gene: TRBV4-2
J gene: TRBJ2-3
CDR3 protein: ASSQEGGADTQY

V gene: TRBV6-5
J gene: TRBJ2-5
CDR3 protein: ASSLGQGVGTQY

V gene: TRBV27
J gene: TRBJ2-3
CDR3 protein: ASSFGGRKDTQY

V gene: TRBV7-2
J gene: TRBJ2-7
CDR3 protein: ASSLWTGQGYEQY

V gene: TRBV5-5
J gene: TRBJ2-5
CDR3 protein: ASSLLGLAEETQY

V gene: TRBV20-1
J gene: TRBJ2-3
CDR3 protein: SASGSKAGATDTQY